This TCR beta chain came from a study of T cells in Graves' hyperthyroidism and ophthalmopathy (dated by TCRdb to between 2019 and 2020). In terms of the full investigation: Peripheral blood was collected at initial diagnosis, before any treatment. A discovery cohort of fewer than 110 patients, roughly 43 with Graves' ophthalmopathy and approximately 57 with stable Graves' hyperthyroidism, was used to find distinguishing TCR V-J signatures. Prospective prediction of ophthalmopathy was tested in an independent validation cohort of approximately 19 hyperthyroidism patients and approximately 17 patients who later progressed to ophthalmopathy. The 75 to 100 discovery patients were randomly divided into training and test sets at a 7:3 ratio. Thyroid tissue and blood T-cell repertoires from roughly 6 Graves' hyperthyroidism patients were also compared in the study. After blood sampling, hyperthyroidism patients were treated with methimazole at a starting dose of 30 mg daily, and ophthalmopathy patients were treated with high-dose intravenous methylprednisolone. According to the paper, TCR Vbeta CDR3 sequencing was carried out on some 140 peripheral blood samples, which came from 40 to 45 ophthalmopathy, 75 or so hyperthyroidism and about 17 progressor patients. General conclusions and limits of the study: During validation, the model predicted progression to ophthalmopathy a median of roughly six months ahead of onset, with roughly 65% sensitivity and 72% to 85% specificity. In cross-validation, a model built on a 13 V-J signature told ophthalmopathy apart from stable hyperthyroidism with just under 90% sensitivity and roughly 81% specificity, and in testing the same model reached 80%/75%. No statistical method was used to set the sample size in advance, and investigators knew the group allocation. Most expanded thyroid clonotypes (frequency above 0.001) were also detected in blood, a finding suggesting that blood repertoires may reflect thyroid immune responses.

Comments on this clonotype: This receptor's antigen is unknown. No qualities accompany the bases; no much larger clone lies one base away.

The TCR beta CDR3 regions were amplified from the RNA transcripts. A first-round RT-PCR of the TCR CDR3 used the HTBI primer set with the Qiagen OneStep RT-PCR kit. A second multiplex PCR round built the libraries, followed by size selection and purification. Paired-end sequencing of the libraries was performed with 100 bp reads on an Illumina HiSeq2000. As for the authors' bioinformatics: SOAPnuke was used to process the raw data, with reads discarded if the reads contained adapters or uncalled bases, had a mean Phred below 15, or lacked an exact constant-primer or identifier match. High-quality paired reads were merged with COPE v1.2.5, and unique nucleotide sequences were defined as clonotypes. MiTCR v1.1 was used to align clonotypes to the IMGT TRBV, TRBD and TRBJ reference segments. The analysis included only V-J combinations with a frequency above 0.0001, which together covered about 99% of the repertoires. The TCS score was defined as the ratio of F50 (clonal expansion) to E x V (chaos), calculated using BLOSUM62-based TCRdist between CDR3 peptides within each V-J. Welch's t-statistics and random forest reduced around 510 V-J features to 10 to 15, which were used in a naive Bayes classifier (R e1071). TCRdb's own reprocessing of the public reads used fastp at Q25 and MiXCR and kept productive beta chains. Every CDR3 protein is listed once, alongside the most common genes and DNA of its rows. The V and J calls were determined by TCRdb, not by the authors. This sample gives hundreds of thousands of distinct CDR3 sequences in total; less than 25% of them show up just once. Of the sample, about 34% falls within the top ten clones.

CDR1 and CDR2, looked up from the germline V gene (reference sequence), are SGHKS and YYEKEE. From the cysteine through the phenylalanine, the CDR3 covers 15 amino acids. Just CDR3 DNA is preserved here, 45 bases in frame from base 1. Between the V and J ends, shortened by 2 bases and 3 bases respectively, the junction contains 12 bases. Ophthalmopathy patients had moderately to severely active disease, Clinical Activity Score of at least 3, NOSPECS grade of at least 4, and duration under 3 months. Patients with uncontrolled infections, other autoimmune diseases, pregnancy or lactation were excluded. Diagnoses relied on clinical symptoms, serum thyroxine and TRAb, thyroid ultrasound and orbital computed tomography. Ficoll-Paque density gradient centrifugation was used to isolate PBMCs from approximately 10 ml of fresh peripheral blood. Trizol reagent was used to extract total RNA, and RNA quality was then checked on an Agilent 2100 Bioanalyzer.

Recombination connected TRBV5-5 to TRBJ1-5, and TRBD1 may be the D gene, going by 5 matching bases. Sequenced: blood. This sequence was found in a man aged 25-45 years with Graves' ophthalmopathy. The DNA reads TGTGCCAGCAGCTTTGAGTGGGGGGTCAATCAGCCCCAGCATTTT. Translated, it reads CASSFEWGVNQPQHF.